This entry lists 17 T cell receptor beta chains sequenced from one sample in a study of cytomegalovirus exposure and HLA in healthy donors. With 60 Vbeta and 13 Jbeta primers, the PCR was carried out. Sequencing was performed with immunoSEQ multiplex PCR; in TCRdb, only in-frame clones are kept and a portion is missing. The ten top clones account for roughly 2%, within a sample of fewer than 150,000 clones. Material for sequencing was PBMCs. These receptors were taken from a woman aged 60-75 years in good health and CMV-seronegative.

The V and J genes are TRBV2 and TRBJ1-2, with D possibly being TRBD1 (6 bases). Germline V lookup: CDR1 SNHLY, CDR2 FYNNEI. This CDR3 is 16 amino acids long. V lost 7 bases, J lost 0 bases, and 18 bases lay in between. The CDR3 loop reads CASTLLHRDTNYGYTF. Written as DNA, the CDR3 is TGTGCCAGCACCCTCCTACATCGGGACACTAACTATGGCTACACCTTC.

The J gene is TRBJ1-6, the V gene TRBV27; TRBD1 matches at 9 bases. Unmatched junction bases numbered 0, after V lost 3 bases and J lost 6 bases. CDR3 length equals 14 residues. The germline V gene encodes CDR1 MNHEY and CDR2 SMNVEV (reference sequence). The CDR3 coding sequence is TGTGCCAGCAGTTTGGACAGGGGTAATTCACCCCTCCACTTT. This sequence encodes CASSLDRGNSPLHF.

The chain links TRBV7-9 to TRBJ2-7, with 8 bases aligning to TRBD1. Germline V lookup: CDR1 SEHNR, CDR2 FQNEAQ (reference sequence). The junction had 6 bases not matched to a gene; V was cut back by 2 bases and J by 6 bases. The CDR3 is made up of 14 amino acids. The CDR3 loop reads CASSLQDRAGEQYF. Written as DNA, the CDR3 is TGTGCCAGCAGCTTACAGGACAGGGCAGGCGAGCAGTACTTC.

This CDR3 reads CASSLEGFGGTEAFF. CDR3 nucleotide sequence: TGCGCCAGCAGCTTAGAAGGTTTCGGGGGCACTGAAGCTTTCTTT. The chain couples TRBV5-1 to TRBJ1-1; maybe TRBD1 (5 bases). Germline V lookup: CDR1 SGHRS, CDR2 YFSETQ. This CDR3 contains 15 residues. V gave up 2 bases and J gave up 4 bases, with 15 bases separating them.

V usage is TRBV5-1 and J usage is TRBJ2-2; D possibly corresponds to TRBD1 (5 bases). Germline V gene data show CDR1 as SGHRS and CDR2 as YFSETQ. V was shortened by 1 base and J by 7 bases, with 5 bases between the two germline ends. This CDR3 spans 12 amino acids. In DNA form, the CDR3 reads TGCGCCAGCAGCTTGCAGGGCGGGGAGCTGTTTTTT. Residues: CASSLQGGELFF.

The rearrangement joins TRBV6-5 to TRBJ2-7; TRBD1 aligns across 9 bases. The CDR3 is made up of 16 amino acids. Trimming took 4 bases from V and 0 from J; bases not matched to a gene: 7. Per the germline V gene, CDR1 is MNHEY and CDR2 is SVGAGI. Here the CDR3 reads CASSLPLGQGSYEQYF. DNA for the CDR3: TGTGCCAGCAGTTTACCCTTGGGACAGGGCTCCTACGAGCAGTACTTC.

This chain connects TRBV30 to TRBJ2-1; 7 nucleotides align to TRBD2. Germline trimming cut 1 base from V and 9 bases from J; bases unmatched to any gene: 6. This CDR3 contains 13 residues. Germline V gene data show CDR1 as GTSNPN and CDR2 as SVGIG (reference sequence). In DNA, the CDR3 is TGTGCCTGGAGTGGGGGGGGTGGTGGTGAGCAGTTCTTC. It yields the protein CAWSGGGGGEQFF.

J is TRBJ2-7 and V is TRBV19; D unresolved. Between the trimmed V and J ends, which lost 3 bases and 2 bases, there was a span of 17 bases. CDR3 length: 16 residues. The V gene's germline CDR1 is LNHDA and CDR2 SQIVND (reference sequence). CDR3: CASSIGAILSPYEQYF. In DNA, the CDR3 is TGTGCCAGTAGTATTGGAGCGATCCTAAGCCCCTACGAGCAGTACTTC.

The rearrangement uses TRBV7-3 and TRBJ2-1; tentatively, D is TRBD1 (6 bases). Germline V CDR1 and CDR2: SGHTA, FQGTGA. V was trimmed by 4 bases and J by 6 bases, leaving 10 bases between them. The CDR3 is 13 residues long. In DNA form, the CDR3 reads TGTGCCAGCAGCTCCATAGGGGGCAATGAGCAGTTCTTC. Protein sequence: CASSSIGGNEQFF.

The V call is TRBV6-4, the J call TRBJ2-5, with D unclear. CDR3 length: 17 residues. The V gene lost 0 bases and the J gene lost 6 bases, with 20 bases spanning the gap. Germline V CDR1 and CDR2: MRHNA, SNTAGT. The CDR3 loop is CASSDSGVGGGVKTQYF. The CDR3 bases are TGTGCCAGCAGTGACTCCGGAGTAGGCGGTGGAGTAAAGACCCAGTACTTC.

The CDR3 bases are TGTGCCAGCACCGGGACAGGCCTTGGGCCCCAGCATTTT. It translates to CASTGTGLGPQHF. The chain is built from TRBV2 and TRBJ1-5; 8 nucleotides align to TRBD1. Germline trimming cut 7 bases from V and 9 bases from J; bases unmatched to any gene: 8. The length of the CDR3 is 13 residues. The germline V gene encodes CDR1 SNHLY and CDR2 FYNNEI.

V gene TRBV28 combines with J gene TRBJ2-7, with TRBD1 matching 11 bases. Trimming took 7 bases from V and 2 from J; bases not matched to a gene: 7. In germline, CDR1 is MDHEN, CDR2 SYDVKM. This CDR3 contains 15 residues. The CDR3 is CASNGPDRGPYEQYF. DNA for the CDR3: TGTGCCAGCAACGGGCCGGACAGGGGGCCCTACGAGCAGTACTTC. Full variable domain (missing parts from reference TRBV28 and TRBJ2-7): DVKVTQSSRYLVKRTGEKVFLECVQDMDHENMFWYRQDPGLGLRLIYFSYDVKMKEKGDIPEGYSVSREKKERFSLILESASTNQTSMYLCASNGPDRGPYEQYFGPGTRLTVT.

This chain uses TRBV13 with TRBJ1-1; D is perhaps TRBD1 (5 bases). The V end was cut by 4 bases, the J end by 2 bases, with 17 bases between. The CDR3 length is 16 residues. The germline V gene has CDR1 PRHDT and CDR2 FYEKMQ (reference sequence). CDR3 nucleotide sequence: TGTGCCAGCAGCTCCGCCCCTACAGGAGCTAACACTGAAGCTTTCTTT. Its protein is CASSSAPTGANTEAFF. Based on the CDR3 plus reference TRBV13 and TRBJ1-1, the full variable domain is AAGVIQSPRHLIKEKRETATLKCYPIPRHDTVYWYQQGPGQDPQFLISFYEKMQSDKGSIPDRFSAQQFSDYHSELNMSSLELGDSALYFCASSSAPTGANTEAFFGQGTRLTVV.

The J gene is TRBJ2-1, the V gene TRBV2; 7 nucleotides align to TRBD1. Germline V gene sequence: CDR1 SNHLY, CDR2 FYNNEI. The trim removed 8 bases at V and 4 bases at J, leaving 14 bases unmatched. The CDR3 has 16 residues. CDR3 nucleotide sequence: TGTGCCAGCGTAAAACAGGGGTCCCTAGCATACAATGAGCAGTTCTTC. This gives the protein CASVKQGSLAYNEQFF.

V is TRBV5-1 and J is TRBJ2-7; 8 nucleotides match TRBD1. Per the germline V gene, CDR1 is SGHRS and CDR2 is YFSETQ. The length of the CDR3 is 15 residues. Germline trimming cut 3 bases from V and 3 bases from J; bases unmatched to any gene: 8. Here the CDR3 reads CASSSNTGGYYEQYF. The CDR3 nucleotides are TGCGCCAGCAGCTCGAACACAGGGGGATACTACGAGCAGTACTTC.

CDR3 loop: CASSLGGVTGEQFF. The CDR3 DNA is TGTGCCAGCAGCTTGGGAGGAGTGACGGGCGAGCAGTTCTTC. V gene TRBV7-2 combines with J gene TRBJ2-1; weak D call: TRBD2 (6 bases). The CDR3 is made up of 14 amino acids. The V end was cut by 3 bases, the J end by 10 bases, with 16 bases between. Looked up from germline, CDR1 is SGHTA and CDR2 is FQGNSA.

The chain combines TRBV9 with TRBJ2-1, with 13 positions matching TRBD2. After removal of 4 bases from V and 4 bases from J, the junction contained 5 bases not matched to a gene. Germline lookup yields CDR1 SGDLS and CDR2 YYNGEE. This CDR3 contains 16 residues. DNA of the CDR3: TGTGCCAGCAGCAGACTACTAGCGGGAGGGTACAATGAGCAGTTCTTC. Translation: CASSRLLAGGYNEQFF.